This TCR beta chain originates from a study of T-cell memory formation after mild COVID-19. Study details: Most TCR clusters belonged to a single donor.

TCRdb processed the 5' RACE reads anew with MiXCR; each CDR3 protein has one entry. This repertoire shows roughly 500,000 distinct CDR3 sequences, roughly 22% found once; its top ten account for around an eighth. The sequenced sample consisted of PBMCs or a T cell subset sorted from them (not recorded which). The receptor's source is an adult woman who had mild COVID-19 (a few samples of this study predate the infection). Cell type and time point are not known.

The CDR3 spells CALGRVGELFF. The DNA of the CDR3 is TGTGCCCTCGGCAGGGTTGGGGAGCTGTTTTTT. The chain combines TRBV30 with TRBJ2-2; TRBD1 might be the D (5 bases). The V end lost 8 bases, the J end lost 8 bases, and 12 bases lay between the germline ends. CDR1 and CDR2 (germline): GTSNPN, SVGIG (reference sequence). The length of the CDR3 is 11 residues. The variable domain in full, completed from reference TRBV30 and TRBJ2-2, reads SQTIHQWPATLVQPVGSPLSLECTVEGTSNPNLYWYRQAAGRGLQLLFYSVGIGQISSEVPQNLSASRPQDRQFILSSKKLLLSDSGFYLCALGRVGELFFGEGSRLTVL.